These 15 T cell receptor beta chains originate from one sample sequenced in a study of cytomegalovirus exposure and HLA in healthy donors. The PCR employed 60 Vbeta primers together with 13 Jbeta primers. Method: immunoSEQ multiplex PCR; TCRdb's copy keeps in-frame clones and lacks some. The sample includes approximately 100,000 clones, 85% of them seen just once. Sequenced sample: PBMCs. These receptors all stem from a middle-aged man in good health and CMV-seropositive.

The gene calls are TRBV15 and TRBJ1-5; D gene ambiguous. CDR3 length: 13 amino acids. Germline CDR1 reads LNHNV; CDR2 reads YYDKDF (reference sequence). V lost 3 bases and J 4 bases, leaving 7 bases between the germline ends. CDR3 amino acids: CATSSGGNQPQHF. DNA of the CDR3: TGTGCCACCAGCAGCGGCGGGAATCAGCCCCAGCATTTT. Combining the CDR3 with reference TRBV15 and TRBJ1-5 gives the whole variable domain DAMVIQNPRYQVTQFGKPVTLSCSQTLNHNVMYWYQQKSSQAPKLLFHYYDKDFNNEADTPDNFQSRRPNTSFCFLDIRSPGLGDTAMYLCATSSGGNQPQHFGDGTRLSIL.

This chain connects TRBV9 to TRBJ2-7; TRBD2 matches 12 bases. Germline V gene sequence: CDR1 SGDLS, CDR2 YYNGEE. The CDR3 runs to 15 residues. The V and J ends lost 4 bases and 3 bases, in that order; junction bases with no gene match: 5. CDR3 sequence reads: CASSPRLAGDYEQYF. DNA of the CDR3: TGTGCCAGCAGCCCTCGACTAGCGGGGGACTACGAGCAGTACTTC.

The count of this clone is one. The genes are TRBV12-5 and TRBJ2-1, with 7 bases matching TRBD2. CDR1 LGHNT and CDR2 FRNRAP come from the germline V gene. Unmatched junction bases numbered 15, after V lost 0 bases and J lost 4 bases. CDR3 length equals 19 residues. CDR3 nucleotides: TGTGCTAGTGGTTTGGTACGTATGGGGACTACTAACCTATACAATGAGCAGTTCTTC. It codes for CASGLVRMGTTNLYNEQFF.

The rearrangement links TRBV6-1 to TRBJ2-6, with a possible D match to TRBD1 (6 bases). CDR1 is MNHNS and CDR2 is SASEGT in the germline V gene. Deletions cut 4 bases from V and 0 bases from J, with 13 bases between. This CDR3 is 17 amino acids long. The CDR3 DNA is TGTGCCAGCAGTGGAGACAGGCTTCTCTCTGGGGCCAACGTCCTGACTTTC. As protein: CASSGDRLLSGANVLTF.

V is TRBV10-1 and J is TRBJ1-1; no clear D. Looked up from germline, CDR1 is WNHNN and CDR2 is SYGVQD (reference sequence). The CDR3 covers 14 residues. V was cut by 0 bases and J by 1 base, with 6 bases left in between. The CDR3 protein is CASSESNRNTEAFF. For the CDR3, the DNA is TGCGCCAGCAGTGAGTCGAATAGGAACACTGAAGCTTTCTTT.

The chain links TRBV5-1 to TRBJ1-1; 7 bases map to TRBD1. CDR3 length equals 15 residues. With V trimmed by 3 bases and J by 4 bases, 9 bases remained unmatched. Germline V gene lookup returns CDR1 SGHRS and CDR2 YFSETQ. The CDR3 DNA follows: TGCGCCAGCAGCTCGGAAACAGGGGCCGGCACTGAAGCTTTCTTT. It codes for CASSSETGAGTEAFF. Variable domain in full (rest from reference TRBV5-1 and TRBJ1-1): KAGVTQTPRYLIKTRGQQVTLSCSPISGHRSVSWYQQTPGQGLQFLFEYFSETQRNKGNFPGRFSGRQFSNSRSEMNVSTLELGDSALYLCASSSETGAGTEAFFGQGTRLTVV.

The table lists this clone with a count of one. The CDR3 region has the DNA TGTGCCAGCAGCTTCAGGGGGAACTATGGCTACACCTTC. Protein sequence: CASSFRGNYGYTF. The chain carries TRBV13 and TRBJ1-2, with 7 nucleotides matching TRBD1. Germline V lookup: CDR1 PRHDT, CDR2 FYEKMQ (reference sequence). The CDR3 covers 13 residues. Germline trimming cut 3 bases from V and 2 bases from J; bases unmatched to any gene: 0.

As regards this clone: The junction departs from the called germline gene at one end, perhaps through a read error. The CDR3: CAGSLGGQGYSPLHF. Written as DNA, the CDR3 is TGCGCCGGCAGCTTGGGCGGTCAGGGGTATTCACCCCTCCACTTT. The chain recombines TRBV5-1 with TRBJ1-6, with a possible D match to TRBD1 (6 bases). Germline lookup yields CDR1 SGHRS and CDR2 YFSETQ. The CDR3 runs to 15 residues.

The J gene is TRBJ2-7, the V gene TRBV5-1; unclear D gene. Germline V gives CDR1 SGHRS, CDR2 YFSETQ. The CDR3 totals 15 residues. Trimming took 3 bases from V and 3 from J, leaving 16 bases between them. CDR3 sequence: CASSSNRARNYEQYF. In DNA form, the CDR3 reads TGCGCCAGCAGCTCTAACAGAGCCAGAAACTACGAGCAGTACTTC.

This sequence joins TRBV28 and TRBJ1-2; TRBD1 agrees at 8 bases. The CDR3 totals 16 residues. From germline, CDR1 is MDHEN and CDR2 SYDVKM. The J segment lost 3 bases and the V segment lost 4 bases, leaving 10 bases of the junction unmatched. DNA of the CDR3: TGTGCCAGCAGTTCGCCCTCAGACAGGGGTGACTATGGCTACACCTTC. It encodes CASSSPSDRGDYGYTF.

The chain combines TRBV19 with TRBJ2-6, with D perhaps TRBD1 (6 bases). The CDR3 is made up of 15 amino acids. The germline V and J ends were trimmed by 4 bases and 1 base, with 8 bases remaining between them. Per germline, CDR1 LNHDA and CDR2 SQIVND (reference sequence). The CDR3 coding sequence is TGTGCCAGTAGTAGCAGGGGTTCTGGGGCCAACGTCCTGACTTTC. This translates into CASSSRGSGANVLTF.

This chain links TRBV18 with TRBJ1-2; D gene uncertain. V was pared by 1 base and J by 0 bases, with 24 bases between. Germline values: CDR1 KGHSH, CDR2 LQKENI. This CDR3 has 20 amino acids. The chain's CDR3 is CASSPRAIANVGKANYGYTF. Written as DNA, the CDR3 is TGTGCCAGCTCACCACGAGCAATAGCTAATGTTGGAAAAGCTAACTATGGCTACACCTTC.

This chain links TRBV19 with TRBJ1-1; possible D gene TRBD1, 5 bases. CDR1 LNHDA and CDR2 SQIVND come from the germline V gene (reference sequence). Between the trimmed V and J ends, which lost 0 bases and 5 bases, there was a span of 16 bases. This CDR3 is built from 16 residues. Here the CDR3 reads CASSIEIAGRYTEAFF. In DNA, the CDR3 is TGTGCCAGTAGTATAGAGATTGCAGGGAGGTATACTGAAGCTTTCTTT. The full variable domain, completed using reference TRBV19 and TRBJ1-1, is DGGITQSPKYLFRKEGQNVTLSCEQNLNHDAMYWYRQDPGQGLRLIYYSQIVNDFQKGDIAEGYSVSREKKESFPLTVTSAQKNPTAFYLCASSIEIAGRYTEAFFGQGTRLTVV.

Details on this clone: The junction departs from the called germline gene at one end, perhaps through a read error. V and J are TRBV29-1 and TRBJ1-1; no firm D call. The CDR3 runs 15 residues. In germline, CDR1 is SQVTM, CDR2 ANQGSEA. CDR3 region: CSVEGVGFMNTEAFF. In DNA form, the CDR3 reads TGCAGCGTCGAAGGTGTCGGTTTCATGAACACTGAAGCTTTCTTT.

This clone was counted a single time. V is TRBV5-4 and J is TRBJ2-1, with D possibly TRBD2 on 6 matching bases. Germline CDR1 SGHNT, CDR2 YYREEE (reference sequence). Trimming took 0 bases from V and 5 from J, leaving 9 bases between them. The CDR3 runs to 14 residues. CDR3 protein: CASSLVGGNNEQFF. In DNA form, the CDR3 reads TGTGCCAGCAGCTTGGTGGGGGGAAACAATGAGCAGTTCTTC.